The entry below gives a single T cell receptor (beta chain) sequence along with its context. PCR involved 60 Vbeta and 13 Jbeta primers. Here immunoSEQ multiplex PCR was the method, and the copy in TCRdb shows in-frame clones only, minus some. The sample contains about 120,000 clones, around 64% of which appear only once. Germline CDR1 and CDR2: PRHDT and FYEKMQ (reference sequence). This CDR3 contains 14 residues. V lost 5 bases and J lost 3; bases outside the gene matches: 3. This entry comes from a study of cytomegalovirus exposure and HLA in healthy donors. The TCR sequence derives from a woman aged 30 to 39 in good health and CMV-seronegative. This chain uses TRBV13 with TRBJ2-7; TRBD2 matches 11 bases. The sample comprised PBMCs. The CDR3 DNA is TGTGCCAGCAGCCCGGGACTAGCGGACTACGAGCAGTACTTC. Its protein product is CASSPGLADYEQYF.